Listed below are T cell receptor beta chains from one sample, sequenced in a study of shared clonotypes between healthy human individuals. TCRdb's copy holds only in-frame clones and misses some; the assay was immunoSEQ multiplex PCR. The table lists about 600,000 clones, around three quarters of them singletons. The sequenced sample consisted of PBMCs. The receptor source for this set is a woman aged 40 to 50 in good health. Some clones in this sample may be carry-over from other donors' samples. Both conserved end residues are part of each CDR3. The order of the fields is V gene, clone size, J gene, CDR3 length, D gene, CDR3 DNA, CDR3 protein. A D gene is named only where the DNA matches it firmly. Size is omitted from some rows. Given values are once, few, many or a class for expanded clones.

>TRBV9|-|TRBJ1-1|14|-
TGTGCCAGCAGCCCTTCGACAGCGAACACTGAAGCTTTCTTT
CASSPSTANTEAFF
>TRBV30|-|TRBJ2-5|14|-
TGTGCCTGGAGTGTAGGAGGGGCGCATCAGACCCAGTACTTC
CAWSVGGAHQTQYF
>TRBV11-2|-|TRBJ2-1|16|TRBD1
TGTGCCAGCAGCTCCCTAGGACAGGTGGTTTTGAATGAGCAGTTCTTC
CASSSLGQVVLNEQFF
>TRBV27|-|TRBJ2-7|14|TRBD2
TGTGCCAGCAGGCGACTAGCGGGAGGTCTCGAGCAGTACTTC
CASRRLAGGLEQYF
>TRBV5-1|-|TRBJ2-3|15|TRBD2
TGCGCCAGCAGCTTGGGCGGGAGTCCCCCAGATACGCAGTATTTT
CASSLGGSPPDTQYF
>TRBV28|-|TRBJ1-2|13|TRBD1
TGTGCCACCGCGATAGGCAGGGGGTATGGCTACACCTTC
CATAIGRGYGYTF
>TRBV7-9|-|TRBJ1-3|17|-
TGTGCCAGCAGCCCTTTAAGGGCGGCAGCCTCTGGAAACACCATATATTTT
CASSPLRAAASGNTIYF
>TRBV7-6|-|TRBJ1-2|13|-
TGTGCCAGCAGCTTAGCTGGGGGTGGTGGCTACACCTTC
CASSLAGGGGYTF
>TRBV28|-|TRBJ2-2|14|TRBD2
TGTGCCAGCACCTCGGGGGGGCTCACCGGGGAGCTGTTTTTT
CASTSGGLTGELFF
>TRBV7-2|few|TRBJ1-1|14|TRBD1
TGTGCCAGCAGCTTAGGGCCGGGACAGATTGAAGCTTTCTTT
CASSLGPGQIEAFF
>TRBV2|-|TRBJ2-1|11|-
TGTGCCAGCACCAACTACAATGAGCAGTTCTTC
CASTNYNEQFF
>TRBV4-2|-|TRBJ1-2|15|-
TGTGCCAGCAGCCAAGCCTCCGGCCCACAAGATGGCTACACCTTC
CASSQASGPQDGYTF
>TRBV9|-|TRBJ2-3|16|-
TGTGCCAGCAGCGATCGGAAAAGCGGAAGCACAGATACGCAGTATTTT
CASSDRKSGSTDTQYF
>TRBV18|once|TRBJ2-7|12|-
TGTGCCAGCTCACCACTCGGCGGTGAGCAGTACTTC
CASSPLGGEQYF
>TRBV18|many|TRBJ2-1|13|-
TGTGCCAGCTCAACGGGATTATACAATGAGCAGTTCTTC
CASSTGLYNEQFF
>TRBV5-1|-|TRBJ2-7|14|-
TGCGCCAGTAGCTTGGACAGCCGAACCTACGAGCAGTACTTC
CASSLDSRTYEQYF
>TRBV5-5|once|TRBJ2-7|17|TRBD2
TGTGCCAGCAGCTTTTCCCCTAGCGGGGCCCCTACCTACGAGCAGTACTTC
CASSFSPSGAPTYEQYF
>TRBV15|-|TRBJ2-1|14|-
TGTGCCACCAGCCCCTGGGGGGCGGGCAATGAGCAGTTCTTC
CATSPWGAGNEQFF
>TRBV20-1|-|TRBJ2-1|11|-
TGCAGTGCTAACACTTACAATGAGCAGTTCTTC
CSANTYNEQFF
>TRBV28|-|TRBJ1-2|13|-
TGTGCCAGCAGTCCACCCGACAGGCTGGGCTACACCTTC
CASSPPDRLGYTF
>TRBV15|few|TRBJ1-1|14|-
TGTGCCACCAGCAGATCACTGGGGGGGAGAGAAGCTTTCTTT
CATSRSLGGREAFF
>TRBV9|-|TRBJ2-1|15|TRBD2
TGTGCCAGCAGCGCTCAAGGACTAGCGGGAGATGAGCAGTTCTTC
CASSAQGLAGDEQFF
>TRBV28|-|TRBJ1-5|12|-
TGTGCCAGCAGTCCGGGGAATCAGCCCCAGCATTTT
CASSPGNQPQHF
>TRBV25-1|-|TRBJ1-1|14|-
TGTGCCAGCAGTGAATGGAGCGAGAACACTGAAGCTTTCTTT
CASSEWSENTEAFF
>TRBV19|once|TRBJ2-3|14|-
TGTGCCAGTAGTATACAGAGGTACACAGATACGCAGTATTTT
CASSIQRYTDTQYF
>TRBV7-7|-|TRBJ2-5|16|TRBD2
TGTGCCAGCAGCTATCTAGCGGGTGGACCTCAAGAGACCCAGTACTTC
CASSYLAGGPQETQYF
>TRBV30|-|TRBJ1-4|13|-
TGTGCCTGGAGTGTGGCAGCTACCGAAAAACTGTTTTTT
CAWSVAATEKLFF
>TRBV2|many|TRBJ2-2|15|-
TGTGCCAGCAGTAATAAGTCCCCATACACCGGGGAGCTGTTTTTT
CASSNKSPYTGELFF
>TRBV19|-|TRBJ1-5|16|-
TGTGCCAGTAGTATATACGTCCAGTGGAGCAATCAGCCCCAGCATTTT
CASSIYVQWSNQPQHF
>TRBV6-6|-|TRBJ2-7|13|-
TGTGCCAGCAGTTCCATCGTCAATCCCGAGCAGTACTTC
CASSSIVNPEQYF
>TRBV27|-|TRBJ1-5|14|-
TGTGCCAGCAGTTTCAACAGCTTCAATCAGCCCCAGCATTTT
CASSFNSFNQPQHF
>TRBV4-3|-|TRBJ2-7|16|TRBD2
TGCGCCAGCAGCCAAGAAGGTCTAGCGGGAGTCTACGAGCAGTACTTC
CASSQEGLAGVYEQYF
>TRBV7-7|-|TRBJ2-3|15|TRBD2
TGTGCTAGCAGCTCCGGACTAGCGGGCACAGATACGCAGTATTTT
CASSSGLAGTDTQYF
>TRBV15|-|TRBJ1-2|17|-
TGTGCCACCAGCAGAGGGATTAGTGGTCGAGGGGGCTATGGCTACACCTTC
CATSRGISGRGGYGYTF
>TRBV7-2|-|TRBJ2-2|16|TRBD2
TGTGCCAGCAGCTTAGACCTAGCGGGAGTGGGCGGGGAGCTGTTTTTT
CASSLDLAGVGGELFF
>TRBV9|-|TRBJ1-3|16|-
TGTGCCAGCAGCCCTGGGACCGTAAGCTCTGGAAACACCATATATTTT
CASSPGTVSSGNTIYF
>TRBV6-1|-|TRBJ2-4|15|TRBD2
TGTGCCAGCAGTCCCGGACTAGCGGGAGCAAACATTCAGTACTTC
CASSPGLAGANIQYF
>TRBV10-2|-|TRBJ2-3|15|TRBD1
TGCGCCAGCAGTGAACAGGGGCAAGGCACAGATACGCAGTATTTT
CASSEQGQGTDTQYF
>TRBV4-1|-|TRBJ1-1|14|-
TGCGCCAGCAGCCAAGATTTGGCAGGGGCGAAAGCTTTCTTT
CASSQDLAGAKAFF
>TRBV7-2|once|TRBJ2-7|14|TRBD2
TGTGCCAGCAGCCCCGGACTAGCGGCATACGAGCAGTACTTC
CASSPGLAAYEQYF
>TRBV30|-|TRBJ1-5|13|-
TGTGCCTGGAGCTCAGGGATATTTCAGCCCCAGCATTTT
CAWSSGIFQPQHF
>TRBV9|few|TRBJ2-5|14|TRBD1
TGTGCCAGCAGCCCTTATGGACAGGGAGAGACCCAGTACTTC
CASSPYGQGETQYF
>TRBV5-1|-|TRBJ2-7|12|-
TGCGCCAGCAGCTCTGGGTCCTACGAGCAGTACTTC
CASSSGSYEQYF
>TRBV29-1|-|TRBJ2-2|14|-
TGCAGCGCCTTCGGGACGGCGAACACCGGGGAGCTGTTTTTT
CSAFGTANTGELFF
>TRBV5-5|-|TRBJ2-5|12|-
TGTGCCAGCAGCTACCCCGGGGAGACCCAGTACTTC
CASSYPGETQYF
>TRBV13|-|TRBJ2-7|16|TRBD2
TGTGCCAGCAGCCCTTCCCGGGTAGCGGGAGGTTACGAGCAGTACTTC
CASSPSRVAGGYEQYF
>TRBV7-3|once|TRBJ2-3|15|TRBD2
TGTGCCAGCAGCAGAGTAGCGGGAGTGGCAGATACGCAGTATTTT
CASSRVAGVADTQYF
>TRBV7-2|few|TRBJ1-1|14|-
TGTGCCAGCAGCTTACTATATGGGACCACTGAAGCTTTCTTT
CASSLLYGTTEAFF
>TRBV10-3|-|TRBJ1-5|13|-
TGTGCCATCAGTCAGAATGCCAATCAGCCCCAGCATTTT
CAISQNANQPQHF
>TRBV28|-|TRBJ2-3|16|TRBD2
TGTGCCAGCAGTTTAGGGGGACTAGCGGTAGCAGATACGCAGTATTTT
CASSLGGLAVADTQYF
>TRBV15|-|TRBJ2-2|14|-
TGTGCCACCAGCAGGGACCTAAACACCGGGGAGCTGTTTTTT
CATSRDLNTGELFF
>TRBV5-1|-|TRBJ1-1|14|-
TGCGCCAGCAGCTTCGGACTGAAGAACACTGAAGCTTTCTTT
CASSFGLKNTEAFF
>TRBV28|-|TRBJ1-1|15|-
TGTGCCAGCAGTTCACGCTCACGAGGAGGAACTGAAGCTTTCTTT
CASSSRSRGGTEAFF
>TRBV7-6|-|TRBJ2-1|17|TRBD2
TGTGCCAGCAGCTCAGGACTAGCGGGAGGGCCCTACAATGAGCAGTTCTTC
CASSSGLAGGPYNEQFF